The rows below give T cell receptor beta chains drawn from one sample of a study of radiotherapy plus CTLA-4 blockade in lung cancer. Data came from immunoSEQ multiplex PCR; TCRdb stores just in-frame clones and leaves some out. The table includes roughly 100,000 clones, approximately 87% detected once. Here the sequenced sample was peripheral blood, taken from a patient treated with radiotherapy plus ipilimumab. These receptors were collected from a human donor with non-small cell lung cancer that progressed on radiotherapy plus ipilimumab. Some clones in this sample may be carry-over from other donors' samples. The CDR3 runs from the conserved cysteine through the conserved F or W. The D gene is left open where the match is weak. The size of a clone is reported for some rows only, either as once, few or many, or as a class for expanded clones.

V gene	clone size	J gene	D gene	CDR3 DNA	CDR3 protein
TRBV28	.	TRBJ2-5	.	TGTGCCAGCAGTTTAATCGCGGAGACCCAGTACTTC	CASSLIAETQYF
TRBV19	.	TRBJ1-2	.	TGTGCCAGTAGTATATTGGCAGGGGATAGGTATGGCTACACCTTC	CASSILAGDRYGYTF
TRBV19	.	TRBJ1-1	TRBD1	TGTGCCAGTAGTACCGGACAGGGGGTACCTCTCCGACAATTT	CASSTGQGVPLRQF
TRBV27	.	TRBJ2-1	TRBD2	TGTGCCAGCAGTTTATCGTACGGGGGGGCCCATGAGCAGTTCTTC	CASSLSYGGAHEQFF
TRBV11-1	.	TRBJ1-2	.	TGTGCCAGCAGCTTAGCAGGAACTAACTATGGCTACACCTTC	CASSLAGTNYGYTF
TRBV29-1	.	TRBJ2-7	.	TGCAGCTTAAGGGACACCTACGAGCAGTACTTC	CSLRDTYEQYF
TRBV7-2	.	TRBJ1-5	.	TGTGCCAGCAGCCCCCGATCCGGCGGACCTCAGCCCCAGCATTTT	CASSPRSGGPQPQHF
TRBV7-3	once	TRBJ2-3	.	TGTGCCAGCAGCCCGCCGCTGACAAATACGCAGTATTTT	CASSPPLTNTQYF
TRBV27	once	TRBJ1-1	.	TGTGCCAGCAGTTTTTATCCAGAGAACACTGAAGCTTTCTTT	CASSFYPENTEAFF
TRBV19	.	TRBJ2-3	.	TGTGCCAGTAGTATAGATCTGGCTAGCACAGATACGCAGTATTTT	CASSIDLASTDTQYF
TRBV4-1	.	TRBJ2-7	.	TGCGCCAGCAGCCAAGGCCTCGGGCCCATGAGCGAGCAGTACTTC	CASSQGLGPMSEQYF
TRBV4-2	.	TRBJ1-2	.	TGTGCCAGCAGCCCCGACAGGTTGAGGGGCTACACCTTC	CASSPDRLRGYTF
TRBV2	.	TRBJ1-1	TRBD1	TGTGCCAGCAGTAATATCGGACAGGGGGCCTTTGAAGCTTTCTTT	CASSNIGQGAFEAFF
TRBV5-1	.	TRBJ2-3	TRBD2	TGCGCCAGCCTCTTGAGCGGGGAGGCCACAGATACGCAGTATTTT	CASLLSGEATDTQYF
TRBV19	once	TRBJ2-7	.	TGTGCCAGTAGTTCGAGAAACTCCTACGAGCAGTACTTC	CASSSRNSYEQYF
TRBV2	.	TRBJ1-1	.	TGTGCCAGCAGTGAAGCACTCCCTGAAGCTTTCTTT	CASSEALPEAFF
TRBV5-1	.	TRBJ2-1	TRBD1	TGCGCCAGCAGCCACCTGCTACAGGGGGCGGGTAATGAGCAGTTCTTC	CASSHLLQGAGNEQFF
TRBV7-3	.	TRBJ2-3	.	TGTGCCAGCAGCTTAACACAGGGAGGCACAGATACGCAGTATTTT	CASSLTQGGTDTQYF
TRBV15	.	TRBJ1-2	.	TGTGCCACCAGCAGAGGGGGGGATAGCTATGGCTACACCTTC	CATSRGGDSYGYTF
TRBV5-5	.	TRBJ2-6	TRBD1	TGTGCCAGCAGAACTACAGGGGGCGCCATCTCTGGGGCCAACGTCCTGACTTTC	CASRTTGGAISGANVLTF